The 9 T cell receptor beta chains listed next were all sequenced from one sample in a study of blood T cell repertoires in COVID-19. Data came from immunoSEQ multiplex PCR; TCRdb stores just in-frame clones and leaves some out. This sample has around 190,000 clones, with 70% to 90% found just once. Input material: peripheral blood. The receptor source for this set is a man aged 50 to 60 with COVID-19, enrolled during active disease.

The chain uses TRBV6-5 and TRBJ1-6; no clear D gene. The V gene's germline CDR1 is MNHEY and CDR2 SVGAGI. This CDR3 comprises 16 residues. The germline V and J ends were trimmed by 4 bases and 4 bases, with 14 bases remaining between them. The CDR3 DNA reads as TGTGCCAGCAGTTGGGCCGTCGCTACTTATAATTCACCCCTCCACTTT. Translating gives CASSWAVATYNSPLHF.

The rearrangement links TRBV28 to TRBJ2-1; 9 nucleotides match TRBD1. The V segment lost 3 bases and the J segment 0 bases; nucleotides outside the gene matches: 15. The germline V gene encodes CDR1 MDHEN and CDR2 SYDVKM. This CDR3 is built from 20 residues. The CDR3 protein is CASSFHPGQGTGPSYNEQFF. CDR3 bases: TGTGCCAGCAGTTTCCACCCGGGACAGGGAACCGGACCCTCCTACAATGAGCAGTTCTTC.

This clone was detected a few times. The rearrangement links TRBV21-1 to TRBJ1-4; the DNA was not compared with TRBD1, the D call given in the table. TRBV21-1 is noted as a pseudogene. This CDR3 region has 15 residues. The CDR3 DNA follows: TGTGCCAGCAGCAGATCAGTTGCAACTAATGAAAAACTGTTTTTT. This encodes CASSRSVATNEKLFF.

The chain links TRBV7-8 to TRBJ2-5; 12 bases fit TRBD2. The CDR3 extends over 18 amino acids. V lost 4 bases and J lost 5; bases outside the gene matches: 14. The germline V gene has CDR1 SGHVS and CDR2 FQNEAQ. The CDR3 bases are TGTGCCAGCAGCTCAGAGATAGGACTAGCGGGGCTGTGGGAGACCCAGTACTTC. It encodes CASSSEIGLAGLWETQYF.

This chain links TRBV6-2 or TRBV6-3 with TRBJ2-7, with 11 bases that match TRBD1. With V trimmed by 5 bases and J by 12 bases, 9 bases remained unmatched. CDR3 length: 13 residues. CDR1 is MNHEY, CDR2 SVGEGT, per germline. The CDR3 protein is CASSGTGGLRSYF. The CDR3 DNA reads as TGTGCCAGCAGTGGGACAGGGGGGCTCAGGTCGTACTTC.

In its sample, this clone was seen once. V and J are TRBV14 and TRBJ1-2; D gene uncertain. V was shortened by 1 base and J by 1 base, with 7 bases between the two germline ends. Germline assignment: CDR1 SGHDN and CDR2 FVKESK. The CDR3 sequence is 14 residues long. The CDR3 loop reads CASSQGELNYGYTF. CDR3 nucleotides: TGTGCCAGCAGCCAAGGAGAGCTTAACTATGGCTACACCTTC.

Points on this clone: This sample includes further DNA sequences coding for the same CDR3. The chain uses TRBV5-1 and TRBJ2-3; 12 nucleotides align to TRBD2. With 0 bases clipped from V and 4 bases from J, the junction kept 3 bases outside the gene matches. The CDR3 is 16 amino acids. Germline-derived CDR1 and CDR2 are SGHRS and YFSETQ. CDR3 in DNA: TGCGCCAGCAGCTTGGTTCTAGCGGGGGGGCCAGATACGCAGTATTTT. Translation gives CASSLVLAGGPDTQYF.

This clone was found once. This rearrangement joins TRBV5-1 to TRBJ2-3; TRBD1 is a possible D gene (5 bases). V was cut by 7 bases and J by 0 bases, with 15 bases left in between. Germline CDR1 and CDR2: SGHRS and YFSETQ. There are 15 residues in the CDR3. For the CDR3, the DNA is TGCGCCAGCTCACAGGACGGAACTAGCACAGATACGCAGTATTTT. The encoded protein is CASSQDGTSTDTQYF.

The rearrangement links TRBV19 to TRBJ1-3; D may be TRBD1 (5 bases). V lost 7 bases and J 0 bases, leaving 10 bases between the germline ends. Germline V gene lookup returns CDR1 LNHDA and CDR2 SQIVND (reference sequence). The CDR3 has 14 residues. The CDR3 bases are TGTGCCAGTACCAGGGCGAACTCTGGAAACACCATATATTTT. Amino acid sequence: CASTRANSGNTIYF.